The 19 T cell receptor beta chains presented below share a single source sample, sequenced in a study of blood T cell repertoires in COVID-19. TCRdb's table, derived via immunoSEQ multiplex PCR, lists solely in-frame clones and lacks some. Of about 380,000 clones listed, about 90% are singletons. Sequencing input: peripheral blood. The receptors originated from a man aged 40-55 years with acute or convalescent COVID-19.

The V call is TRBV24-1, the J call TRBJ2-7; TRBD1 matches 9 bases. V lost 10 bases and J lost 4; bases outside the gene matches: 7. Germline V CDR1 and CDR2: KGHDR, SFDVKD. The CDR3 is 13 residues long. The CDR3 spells CATPGQGIYEQYF. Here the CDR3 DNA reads TGTGCCACACCGGGACAGGGCATTTACGAGCAGTACTTC.

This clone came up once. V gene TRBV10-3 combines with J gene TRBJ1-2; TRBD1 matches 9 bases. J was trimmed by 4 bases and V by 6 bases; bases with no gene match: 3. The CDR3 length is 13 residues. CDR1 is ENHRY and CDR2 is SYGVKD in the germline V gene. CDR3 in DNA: TGTGCCATCAGCTGGGACAGGGTCTATGGCTACACCTTC. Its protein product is CAISWDRVYGYTF.

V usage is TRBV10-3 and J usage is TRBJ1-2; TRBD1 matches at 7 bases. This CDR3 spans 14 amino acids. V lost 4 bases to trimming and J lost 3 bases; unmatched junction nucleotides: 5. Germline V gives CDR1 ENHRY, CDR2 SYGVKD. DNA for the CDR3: TGTGCCATCAGTGCTTCAGGGGGAGACTATGGCTACACCTTC. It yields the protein CAISASGGDYGYTF.

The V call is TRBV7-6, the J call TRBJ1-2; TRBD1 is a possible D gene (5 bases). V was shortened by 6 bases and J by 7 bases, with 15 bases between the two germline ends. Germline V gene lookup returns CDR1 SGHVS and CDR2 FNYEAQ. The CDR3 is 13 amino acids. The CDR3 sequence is CASSMEGSGGYTF. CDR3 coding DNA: TGTGCCAGCAGTATGGAGGGGTCAGGTGGCTACACCTTC. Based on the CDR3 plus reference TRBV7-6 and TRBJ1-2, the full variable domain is GAGVSQSPRYKVTKRGQDVALRCDPISGHVSLYWYRQALGQGPEFLTYFNYEAQQDKSGLPNDRFSAERPEGSISTLTIQRTEQRDSAMYRCASSMEGSGGYTFGSGTRLTVV.

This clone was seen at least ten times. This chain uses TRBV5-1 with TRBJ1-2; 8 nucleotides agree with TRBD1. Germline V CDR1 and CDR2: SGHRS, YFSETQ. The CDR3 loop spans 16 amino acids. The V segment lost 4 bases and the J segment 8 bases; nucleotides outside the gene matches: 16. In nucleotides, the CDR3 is TGCGCCAGCAGCCCCGGCGGTGCAGGGGGCGCAGGGGGCTACACCTTC. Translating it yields CASSPGGAGGAGGYTF.

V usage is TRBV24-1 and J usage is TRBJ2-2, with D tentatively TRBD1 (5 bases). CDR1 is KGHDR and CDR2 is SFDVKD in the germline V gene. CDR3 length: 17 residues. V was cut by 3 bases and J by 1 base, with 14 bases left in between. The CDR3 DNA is TGTGCCACCAGTGATCCGACAGCAAGTGGGAACACCGGGGAGCTGTTTTTT. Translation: CATSDPTASGNTGELFF.

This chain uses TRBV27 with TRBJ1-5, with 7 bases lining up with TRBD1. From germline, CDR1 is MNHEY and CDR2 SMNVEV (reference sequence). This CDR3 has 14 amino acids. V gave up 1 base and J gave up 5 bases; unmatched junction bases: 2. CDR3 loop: CASSLFDRDQPQHF. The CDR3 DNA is TGTGCCAGCAGTTTATTCGACAGGGATCAGCCCCAGCATTTT.

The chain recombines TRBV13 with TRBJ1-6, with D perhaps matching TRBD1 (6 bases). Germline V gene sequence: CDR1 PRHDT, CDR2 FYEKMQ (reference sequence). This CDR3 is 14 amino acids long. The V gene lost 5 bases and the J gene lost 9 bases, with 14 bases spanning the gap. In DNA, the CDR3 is TGTGCCAGCAGCGGGGACAATTTAAGTTCACCCCTCCACTTT. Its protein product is CASSGDNLSSPLHF.

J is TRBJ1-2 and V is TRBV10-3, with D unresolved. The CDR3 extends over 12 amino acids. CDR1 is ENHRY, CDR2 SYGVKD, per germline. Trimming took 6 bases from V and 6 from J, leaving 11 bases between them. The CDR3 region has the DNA TGTGCCATCAGGGAGAGAGCTGATGGCTACACCTTC. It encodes CAIRERADGYTF.

The CDR3 sequence is CASSSLSAGYSGELFF. The CDR3 DNA sequence: TGTGCCAGCAGCTCCCTATCTGCGGGATATAGTGGGGAGCTGTTTTTT. V and J are TRBV28 and TRBJ2-2, with a weak D call TRBD2 (6 bases). Trimming removed 6 bases from V and 8 bases from J, with 22 bases in between. Germline lookup yields CDR1 MDHEN and CDR2 SYDVKM. The CDR3 extends over 16 amino acids.

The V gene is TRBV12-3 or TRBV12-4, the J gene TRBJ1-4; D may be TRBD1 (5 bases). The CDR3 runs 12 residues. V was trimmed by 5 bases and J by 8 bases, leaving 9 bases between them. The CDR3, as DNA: TGTGCCAGCAGTCAGACAGACGAAAAACTGTTTTTT. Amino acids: CASSQTDEKLFF.

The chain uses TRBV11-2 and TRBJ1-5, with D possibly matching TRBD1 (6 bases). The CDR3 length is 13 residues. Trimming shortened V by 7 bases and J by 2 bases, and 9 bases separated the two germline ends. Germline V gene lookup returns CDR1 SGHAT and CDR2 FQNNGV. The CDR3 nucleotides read TGTGCCAGCAAAAACAGGGGCAATCAGCCCCAGCATTTT. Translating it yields CASKNRGNQPQHF.

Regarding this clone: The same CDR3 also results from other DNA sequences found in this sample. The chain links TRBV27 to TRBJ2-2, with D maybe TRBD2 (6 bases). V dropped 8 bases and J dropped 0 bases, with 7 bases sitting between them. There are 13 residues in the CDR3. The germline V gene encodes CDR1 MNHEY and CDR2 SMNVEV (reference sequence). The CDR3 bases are TGTGCCAGCTCGGGGGCGAACACCGGGGAGCTGTTTTTT. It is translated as CASSGANTGELFF.

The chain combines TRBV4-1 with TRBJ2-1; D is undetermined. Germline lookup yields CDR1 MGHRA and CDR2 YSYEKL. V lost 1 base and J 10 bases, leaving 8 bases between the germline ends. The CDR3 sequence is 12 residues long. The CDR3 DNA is TGCGCCAGCAGCCAAGGGCAGTACGAGCAGTTCTTC. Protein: CASSQGQYEQFF.

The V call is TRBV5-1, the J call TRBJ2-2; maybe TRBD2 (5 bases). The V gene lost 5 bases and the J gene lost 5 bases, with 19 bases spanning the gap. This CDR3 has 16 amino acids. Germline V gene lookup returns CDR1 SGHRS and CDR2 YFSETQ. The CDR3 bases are TGCGCCAGCAGTCTGAGTGCAGGCAGGAGGACCGGGGAGCTGTTTTTT. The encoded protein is CASSLSAGRRTGELFF. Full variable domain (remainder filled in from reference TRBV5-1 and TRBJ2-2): KAGVTQTPRYLIKTRGQQVTLSCSPISGHRSVSWYQQTPGQGLQFLFEYFSETQRNKGNFPGRFSGRQFSNSRSEMNVSTLELGDSALYLCASSLSAGRRTGELFFGEGSRLTVL.

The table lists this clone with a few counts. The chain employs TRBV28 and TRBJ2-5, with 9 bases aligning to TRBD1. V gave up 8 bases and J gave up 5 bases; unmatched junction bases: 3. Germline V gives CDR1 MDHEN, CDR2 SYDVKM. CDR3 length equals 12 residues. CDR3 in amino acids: CASDGQGETQYF. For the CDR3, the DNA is TGTGCCAGCGACGGACAGGGGGAGACCCAGTACTTC.

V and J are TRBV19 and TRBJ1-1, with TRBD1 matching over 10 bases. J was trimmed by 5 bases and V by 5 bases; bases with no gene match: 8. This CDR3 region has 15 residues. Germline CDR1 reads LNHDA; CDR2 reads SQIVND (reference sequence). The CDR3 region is CASSWTGGGDTEAFF. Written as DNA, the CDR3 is TGTGCCAGTAGTTGGACAGGGGGGGGTGATACTGAAGCTTTCTTT.

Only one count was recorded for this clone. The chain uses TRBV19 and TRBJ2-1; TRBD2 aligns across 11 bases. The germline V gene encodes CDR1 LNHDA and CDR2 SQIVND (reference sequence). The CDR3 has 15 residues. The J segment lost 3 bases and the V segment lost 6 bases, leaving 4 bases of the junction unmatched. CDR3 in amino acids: CASRITSGSYNEQFF. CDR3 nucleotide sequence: TGTGCCAGTAGGATCACTAGCGGGAGCTACAATGAGCAGTTCTTC.

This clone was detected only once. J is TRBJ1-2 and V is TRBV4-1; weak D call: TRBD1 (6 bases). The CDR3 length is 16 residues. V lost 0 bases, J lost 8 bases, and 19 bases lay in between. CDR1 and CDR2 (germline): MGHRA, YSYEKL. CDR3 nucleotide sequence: TGCGCCAGCAGCCAAGACCTACAGGGATTCCCGGGCGGCTACACCTTC. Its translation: CASSQDLQGFPGGYTF.